Each of the 16 T cell receptor beta chains below was sequenced from the same sample in a study of glioma-infiltrating T cells. The iRepertoire nested amplicon-rescue multiplex PCR amplified TCR alpha and beta CDR3s from RNA. MiXCR was run by TCRdb on the multiplex PCR reads, yielding one entry per CDR3 protein. Among roughly 100,000 distinct CDR3 sequences, roughly 37% were seen once, and the ten largest hold 35% to 40%. Source material: glioma tissue, nonneoplastic brain tissue, or PBMCs (not recorded which). Source of these receptors: a human donor with low-grade glioma or glioblastoma, undergoing nonglioma brain surgery, or in good health (not recorded which).

A word on this clonotype: This clone may be a read error of a much larger clone one base away. The chain recombines TRBV9 with TRBJ2-1; D possibly corresponds to TRBD2 (6 bases). Germline CDR1 SGDLS, CDR2 YYNGEE. The CDR3 covers 14 residues. The CDR3 is CASSLRDFYNEKFF. The CDR3 coding sequence is TGTGCCAGCAGTCTCCGGGACTTTTACAATGAGAAGTTCTTC.

In this sample, this clonotype turned up many times. The rearrangement joins TRBV20-1 to TRBJ2-3; 12 bases are a match to TRBD2. V lost 6 bases to trimming and J lost 4 bases; unmatched junction nucleotides: 5. Germline V gene sequence: CDR1 DFQATT, CDR2 SNEGSKA (reference sequence). This CDR3 contains 14 residues. The CDR3 here is CSARLAGVPDTQYF. DNA for the CDR3: TGCAGTGCAAGACTAGCGGGAGTCCCAGATACGCAGTATTTT.

For this clonotype: Compared with germline, one end of the junction differs, possibly owing to a read error. The chain links TRBV4-1 to TRBJ2-5; 7 bases map to TRBD1. Germline values: CDR1 MGHRA, CDR2 YSYEKL. This CDR3 contains 14 residues. The CDR3 sequence is CARSREHRGETQYF. The CDR3 nucleotides read TGCGCCAGAAGCCGAGAGCACAGGGGAGAGACCCAGTACTTC.

V gene TRBV5-4 combines with J gene TRBJ2-1; 7 bases map to TRBD2. In germline, CDR1 is SGHNT, CDR2 YYREEE (reference sequence). J lost 10 bases, V lost 2 bases, and 12 bases had no gene match. The CDR3 runs to 15 residues. CDR3 region: CASSFGGRSAYEQFF. CDR3 coding DNA: TGTGCCAGCAGCTTCGGCGGGAGATCTGCCTACGAGCAGTTCTTC.

The chain uses TRBV3-1 and TRBJ2-3; TRBD2 agrees at 10 bases. Germline lookup yields CDR1 LGHDT and CDR2 YNNKEL (reference sequence). This CDR3 is built from 17 residues. The J segment lost 3 bases and the V segment lost 5 bases, leaving 11 bases of the junction unmatched. As DNA, the CDR3 is TGTGCCAGCAGCTCCCCCTTCAAGCGGGGGGGGACAGATACGCAGTATTTT. Protein: CASSSPFKRGGTDTQYF.

Concerning this clonotype: This may be a read error, as it is one base from a much larger clone. In DNA, the CDR3 is TGTGCCAGCAGGTCTATGACAGGGCGGATCAAAATGAACACTGAAGCTTTCTTT. Protein: CASRSMTGRIKMNTEAFF. The chain has TRBV7-9 and TRBJ1-1, with TRBD1 identical over 7 bases. V was pared by 6 bases and J by 0 bases, with 16 bases of the junction left unmatched. Germline V gene sequence: CDR1 SEHNR, CDR2 FQNEAQ (reference sequence). The CDR3 runs to 18 residues.

This clonotype has just one count. V usage is TRBV5-4 and J usage is TRBJ2-2, with 10 bases identical to TRBD2. V trimming: 5 bases; J trimming: 0 bases; junction bases outside the gene matches: 7. The germline CDR1 and CDR2 sequences are SGHNT and YYREEE (reference sequence). This CDR3 spans 17 amino acids. The CDR3 spells CASSTGTSAANTGELFF. In DNA form, the CDR3 reads TGTGCCAGCAGTACCGGGACTAGCGCTGCGAACACCGGGGAGCTGTTTTTT. Looking up the rest from reference TRBV5-4 and TRBJ2-2 gives the full variable domain: ETGVTQSPTHLIKTRGQQVTLRCSSQSGHNTVSWYQQALGQGPQFIFQYYREEENGRGNFPPRFSGLQFPNYSSELNVNALELDDSALYLCASSTGTSAANTGELFFGEGSRLTVL.

The sample holds many counts of this clonotype. The V gene is TRBV7-9, the J gene TRBJ1-5, with TRBD1 matching over 7 bases. The V gene end was trimmed by 5 bases and the J gene end by 4 bases; junction bases not matched to a gene: 20. CDR3 length equals 19 residues. From germline, CDR1 is SEHNR and CDR2 FQNEAQ (reference sequence). CDR3 coding DNA: TGTGCCAGCAGCGCAGGGACAGTTGGATTCGTTTCCGGAAATCAGCCCCAGCATTTT. Protein: CASSAGTVGFVSGNQPQHF.

This clonotype was counted ten times or more. This chain connects TRBV7-9 to TRBJ2-5; 7 nucleotides line up with TRBD1. The CDR3 is 16 amino acids. With V trimmed by 0 bases and J by 2 bases, 6 bases remained unmatched. Germline lookup yields CDR1 SEHNR and CDR2 FQNEAQ (reference sequence). The CDR3 DNA follows: TGTGCCAGCAGCTTAGCGCGACCCAGGGGGCAAGAGACCCAGTACTTC. As protein: CASSLARPRGQETQYF.

This clonotype was counted ten times or more. The chain carries TRBV2 and TRBJ1-5; possible D gene TRBD1, 5 bases. The CDR3 is made up of 15 amino acids. The V gene lost 6 bases and the J gene lost 2 bases, with 14 bases spanning the gap. Germline V gene data show CDR1 as SNHLY and CDR2 as FYNNEI. In nucleotides, the CDR3 is TGTGCCAGCAGCCGGGACCAAGCGGGCAATCAGCCCCAGCATTTT. Translation: CASSRDQAGNQPQHF.

This clonotype was seen repeatedly, ten times or more. The J gene is TRBJ2-5, the V gene TRBV20-1; tentative D call: TRBD2 (5 bases). CDR1 is DFQATT and CDR2 is SNEGSKA in the germline V gene (reference sequence). V dropped 0 bases and J dropped 3 bases, with 14 bases sitting between them. The CDR3 extends over 15 amino acids. The CDR3 reads CSARDPLRAKETQYF. CDR3 nucleotide sequence: TGCAGTGCTAGAGATCCTCTGCGGGCCAAAGAGACCCAGTACTTC.

This clonotype was recorded at least ten times. The chain carries TRBV6-1 and TRBJ2-2; TRBD1 agrees at 7 bases. With 7 bases clipped from V and 11 bases from J, the junction kept 16 bases outside the gene matches. The CDR3 extends over 15 amino acids. Germline CDR1 reads MNHNS; CDR2 reads SASEGT. This CDR3 reads CASTPQGWVPRELFF. CDR3 DNA: TGTGCCAGCACCCCACAGGGGTGGGTCCCTCGAGAGCTGTTTTTT.

This chain joins TRBV29-1 and TRBJ2-7, with TRBD2 matching 7 bases. The CDR3 is 13 residues long. Germline CDR1 is SQVTM and CDR2 is ANQGSEA. Trimming at V came to 5 bases and at J to 2 bases, leaving 6 bases not matched to a gene. The CDR3 loop is CSVLSGEPYEQYF. The CDR3, as DNA: TGCAGCGTTCTCAGCGGGGAGCCCTACGAGCAGTACTTC.

This clonotype was picked up one time. The CDR3 DNA reads as TGTGCCAGCCACGCGGGGAATAACAATCAGCCCCAGCATTTT. Amino acid sequence: CASHAGNNNQPQHF. The chain uses TRBV2 and TRBJ1-5; D gene ambiguous. The V gene lost 8 bases and the J gene lost 3 bases, with 14 bases spanning the gap. CDR1 is SNHLY and CDR2 is FYNNEI in the germline V gene. CDR3 size: 14 residues.

As concerns this clonotype: An end of the junction differs from the germline gene, which may be a read error. This chain uses TRBV6-2 or TRBV6-3 with TRBJ1-2; D remains ambiguous. The CDR3 is 14 residues long. Germline assignment: CDR1 MNHEY and CDR2 SVGEGT. The CDR3 sequence: CASSRERANYGHTF. CDR3 bases: TGTGCCAGCAGTCGGGAGAGGGCAAACTATGGCCACACCTTC.

This clonotype appeared many times. The gene calls are TRBV7-6 and TRBJ2-3; D is ambiguous. V dropped 7 bases and J dropped 4 bases, with 15 bases sitting between them. Germline V gene data show CDR1 as SGHVS and CDR2 as FNYEAQ. The CDR3 contains 14 residues. CDR3 in DNA: TGTGCCAGCAAGAAGGACGTCGGGCCAGATACGCAGTATTTT. Its protein is CASKKDVGPDTQYF.